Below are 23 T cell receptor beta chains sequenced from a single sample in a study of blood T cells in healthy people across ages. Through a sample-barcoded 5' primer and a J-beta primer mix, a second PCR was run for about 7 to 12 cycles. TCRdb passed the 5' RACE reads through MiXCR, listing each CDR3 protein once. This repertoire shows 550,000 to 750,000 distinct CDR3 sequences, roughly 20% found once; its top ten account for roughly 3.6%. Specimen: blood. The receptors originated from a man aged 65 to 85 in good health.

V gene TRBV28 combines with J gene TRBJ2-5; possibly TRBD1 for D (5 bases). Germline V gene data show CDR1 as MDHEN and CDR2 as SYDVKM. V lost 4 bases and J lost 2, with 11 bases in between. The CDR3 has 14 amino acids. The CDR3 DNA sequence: TGTGCCAGCAGTTCCCCCGACAGACAAGAGACCCAGTACTTC. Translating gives CASSSPDRQETQYF.

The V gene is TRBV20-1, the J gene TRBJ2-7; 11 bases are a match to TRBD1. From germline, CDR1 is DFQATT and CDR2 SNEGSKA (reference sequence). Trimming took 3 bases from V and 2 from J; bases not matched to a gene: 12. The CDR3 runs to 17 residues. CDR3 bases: TGCAGTGCTAGCCACCGGGACAGGGGGTCCCGAACCTACGAGCAGTACTTC. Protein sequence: CSASHRDRGSRTYEQYF.

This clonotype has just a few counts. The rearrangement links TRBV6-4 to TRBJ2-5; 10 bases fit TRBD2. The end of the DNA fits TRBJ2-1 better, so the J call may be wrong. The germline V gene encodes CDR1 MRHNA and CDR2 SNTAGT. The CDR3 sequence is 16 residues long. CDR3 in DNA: TGTGCCAGCAGTGACTCGTGGTCGGCTAGCGGGGGTGAGCAGTTCTTC. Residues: CASSDSWSASGGEQFF.

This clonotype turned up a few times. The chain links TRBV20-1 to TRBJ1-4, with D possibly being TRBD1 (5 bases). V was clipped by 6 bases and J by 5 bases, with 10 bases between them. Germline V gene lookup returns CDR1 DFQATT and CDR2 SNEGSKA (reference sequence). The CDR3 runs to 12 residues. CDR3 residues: CSAAGGNEKLFF. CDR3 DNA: TGCAGTGCGGCGGGGGGAAATGAAAAACTGTTTTTT.

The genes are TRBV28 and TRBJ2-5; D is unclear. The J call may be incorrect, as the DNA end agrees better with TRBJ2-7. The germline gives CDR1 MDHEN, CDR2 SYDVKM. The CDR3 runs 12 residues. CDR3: CASSLQRGEQYF. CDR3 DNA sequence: TGTGCCAGCAGCCTCCAAAGAGGCGAGCAGTACTTC.

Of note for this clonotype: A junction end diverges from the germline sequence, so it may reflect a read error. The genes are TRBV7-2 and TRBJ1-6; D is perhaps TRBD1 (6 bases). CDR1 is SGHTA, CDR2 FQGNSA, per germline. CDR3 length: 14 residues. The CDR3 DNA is TGTGCCAGCAGCTTAGCGGGGGGGCGTTCACCCTTCCACTTT. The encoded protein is CASSLAGGRSPFHF.

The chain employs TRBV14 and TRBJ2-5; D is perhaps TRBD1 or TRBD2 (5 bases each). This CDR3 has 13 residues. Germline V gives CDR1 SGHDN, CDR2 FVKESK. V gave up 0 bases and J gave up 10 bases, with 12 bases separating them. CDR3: CASSQDWGLVQYF. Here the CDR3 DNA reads TGTGCCAGCAGCCAAGATTGGGGGTTGGTCCAGTACTTC.

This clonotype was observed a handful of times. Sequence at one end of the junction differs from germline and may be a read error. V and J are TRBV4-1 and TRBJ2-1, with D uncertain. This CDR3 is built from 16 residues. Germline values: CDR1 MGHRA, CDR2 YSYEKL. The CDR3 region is CASGQVLVSSYNEQFF. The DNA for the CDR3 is TGCGCCAGCGGCCAAGTACTGGTGAGCTCCTACAATGAGCAGTTCTTC.

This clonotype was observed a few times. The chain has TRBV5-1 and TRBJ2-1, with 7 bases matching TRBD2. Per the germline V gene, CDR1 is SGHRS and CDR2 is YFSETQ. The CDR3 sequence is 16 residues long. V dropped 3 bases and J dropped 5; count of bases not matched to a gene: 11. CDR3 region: CASSSKVASGNNEQFF. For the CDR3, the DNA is TGCGCCAGCAGCTCTAAAGTGGCTAGCGGAAACAATGAGCAGTTCTTC.

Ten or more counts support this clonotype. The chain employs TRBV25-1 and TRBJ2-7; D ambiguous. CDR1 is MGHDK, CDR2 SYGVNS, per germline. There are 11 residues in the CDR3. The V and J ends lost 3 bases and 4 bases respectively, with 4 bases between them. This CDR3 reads CASSDRYEQYF. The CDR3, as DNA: TGTGCCAGCAGTGATCGGTACGAGCAGTACTTC.

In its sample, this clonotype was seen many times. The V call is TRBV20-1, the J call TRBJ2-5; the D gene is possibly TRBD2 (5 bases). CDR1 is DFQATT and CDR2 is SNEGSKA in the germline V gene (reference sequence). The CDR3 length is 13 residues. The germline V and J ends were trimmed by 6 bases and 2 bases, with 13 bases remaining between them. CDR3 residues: CSAPRTLQETQYF. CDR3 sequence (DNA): TGCAGTGCCCCGCGGACTCTTCAAGAGACCCAGTACTTC.

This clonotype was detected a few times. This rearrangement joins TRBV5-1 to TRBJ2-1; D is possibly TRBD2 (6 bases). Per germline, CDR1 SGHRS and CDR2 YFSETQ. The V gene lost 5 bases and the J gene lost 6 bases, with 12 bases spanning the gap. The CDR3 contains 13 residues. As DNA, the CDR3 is TGCGCCAGCAGTTCGGGAGCAACCAATGAGCAGTTCTTC. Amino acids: CASSSGATNEQFF.

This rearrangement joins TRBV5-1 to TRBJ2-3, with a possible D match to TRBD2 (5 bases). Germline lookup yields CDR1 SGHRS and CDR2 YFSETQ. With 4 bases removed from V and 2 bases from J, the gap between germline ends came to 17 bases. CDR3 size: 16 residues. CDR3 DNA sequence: TGCGCCAGCAGCCAGACTCCGGGATCTAACACAGATACGCAGTATTTT. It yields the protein CASSQTPGSNTDTQYF.

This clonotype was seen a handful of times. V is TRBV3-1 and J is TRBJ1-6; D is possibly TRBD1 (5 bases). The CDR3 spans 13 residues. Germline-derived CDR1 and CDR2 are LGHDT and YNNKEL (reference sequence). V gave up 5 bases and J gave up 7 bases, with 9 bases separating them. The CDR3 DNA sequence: TGTGCCAGCAGCGCGGGGGGGAATTCACCCCTCCACTTT. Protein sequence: CASSAGGNSPLHF. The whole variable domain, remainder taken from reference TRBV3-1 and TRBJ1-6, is DTAVSQTPKYLVTQMGNDKSIKCEQNLGHDTMYWYKQDSKKFLKIMFSYNNKELIINETVPNRFSPKSPDKAHLNLHINSLELGDSAVYFCASSAGGNSPLHFGNGTRLTVT.

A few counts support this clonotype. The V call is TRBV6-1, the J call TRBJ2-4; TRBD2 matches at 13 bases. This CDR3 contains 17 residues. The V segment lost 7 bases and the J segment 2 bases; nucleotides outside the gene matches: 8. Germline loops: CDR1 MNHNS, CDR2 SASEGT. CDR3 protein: CASILRTSGSTKNIQYF. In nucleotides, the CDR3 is TGTGCCAGCATTTTACGGACTAGCGGGAGTACCAAAAACATTCAGTACTTC.

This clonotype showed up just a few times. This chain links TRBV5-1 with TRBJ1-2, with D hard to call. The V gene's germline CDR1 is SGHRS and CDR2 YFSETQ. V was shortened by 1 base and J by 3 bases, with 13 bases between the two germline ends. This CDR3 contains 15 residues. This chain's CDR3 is CASSLNPEEYYGYTF. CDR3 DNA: TGCGCCAGCAGCTTGAATCCAGAAGAATACTATGGCTACACCTTC.

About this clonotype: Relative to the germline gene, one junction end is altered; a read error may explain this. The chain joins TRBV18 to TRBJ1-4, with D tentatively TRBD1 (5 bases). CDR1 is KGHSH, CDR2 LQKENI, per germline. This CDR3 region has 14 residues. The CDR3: CASSPQGSNEELFF. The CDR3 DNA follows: TGTGCCAGCTCACCACAGGGGTCTAATGAAGAACTGTTTTTT.

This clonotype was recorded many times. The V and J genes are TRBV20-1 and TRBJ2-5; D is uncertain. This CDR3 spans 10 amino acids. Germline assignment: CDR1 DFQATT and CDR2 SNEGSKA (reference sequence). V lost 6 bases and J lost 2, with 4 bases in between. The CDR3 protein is CSAKQETQYF. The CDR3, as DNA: TGCAGTGCGAAGCAAGAGACCCAGTACTTC.

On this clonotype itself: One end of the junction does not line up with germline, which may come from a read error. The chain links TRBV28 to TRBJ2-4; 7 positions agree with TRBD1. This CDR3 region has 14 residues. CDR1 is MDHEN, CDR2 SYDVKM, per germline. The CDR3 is CVSSSDRDVSIQYF. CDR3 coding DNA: TGTGTCAGCAGTTCCGACAGGGATGTCAGCATTCAGTACTTC.

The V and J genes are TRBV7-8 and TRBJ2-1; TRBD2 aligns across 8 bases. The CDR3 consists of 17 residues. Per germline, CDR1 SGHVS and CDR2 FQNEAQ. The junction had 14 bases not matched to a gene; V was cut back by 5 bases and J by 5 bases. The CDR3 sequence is CASSKDDWLAGDNEQFF. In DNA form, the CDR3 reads TGTGCCAGCAGCAAAGACGACTGGCTAGCGGGTGACAATGAGCAGTTCTTC.

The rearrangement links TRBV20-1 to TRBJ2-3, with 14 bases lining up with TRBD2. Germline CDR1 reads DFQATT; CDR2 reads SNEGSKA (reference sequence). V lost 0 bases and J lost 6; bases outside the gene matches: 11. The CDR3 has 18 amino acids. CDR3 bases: TGCAGTGCTAGAGATTCTCGACGACTAGCGGGAGGGCGGGATACGCAGTATTTT. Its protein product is CSARDSRRLAGGRDTQYF.

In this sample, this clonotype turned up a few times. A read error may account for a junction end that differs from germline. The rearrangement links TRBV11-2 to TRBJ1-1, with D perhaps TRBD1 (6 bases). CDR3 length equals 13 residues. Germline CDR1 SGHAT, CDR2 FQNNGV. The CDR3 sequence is CASSSERGTEVFF. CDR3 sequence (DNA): TGTGCCAGCAGCTCAGAGAGGGGGACTGAAGTTTTCTTT.

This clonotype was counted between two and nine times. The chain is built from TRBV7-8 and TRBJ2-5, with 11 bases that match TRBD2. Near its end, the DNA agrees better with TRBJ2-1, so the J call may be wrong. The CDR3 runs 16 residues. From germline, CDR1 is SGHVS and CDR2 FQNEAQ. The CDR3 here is CASSLVDSGRADEQFF. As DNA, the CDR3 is TGTGCCAGCAGCTTAGTTGATAGCGGGAGGGCAGATGAGCAGTTCTTC.